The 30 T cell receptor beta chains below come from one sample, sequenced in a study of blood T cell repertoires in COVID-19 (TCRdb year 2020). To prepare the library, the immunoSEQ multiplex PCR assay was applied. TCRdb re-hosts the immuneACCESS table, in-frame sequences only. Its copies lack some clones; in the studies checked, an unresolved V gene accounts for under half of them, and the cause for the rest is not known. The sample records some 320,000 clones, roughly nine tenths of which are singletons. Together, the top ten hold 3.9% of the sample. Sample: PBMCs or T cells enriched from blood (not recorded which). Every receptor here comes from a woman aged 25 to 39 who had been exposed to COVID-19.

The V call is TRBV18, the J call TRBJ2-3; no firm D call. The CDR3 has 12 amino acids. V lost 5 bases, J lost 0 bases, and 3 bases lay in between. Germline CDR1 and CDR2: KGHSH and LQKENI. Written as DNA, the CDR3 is TGTGCCAGCTCATCTAGCACAGATACGCAGTATTTT. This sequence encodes CASSSSTDTQYF.

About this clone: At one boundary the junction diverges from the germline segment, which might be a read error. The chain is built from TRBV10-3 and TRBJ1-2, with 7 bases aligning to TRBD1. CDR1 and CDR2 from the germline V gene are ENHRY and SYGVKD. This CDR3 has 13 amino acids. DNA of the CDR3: TGTGCCAGCAGTAGAGGGGGCGACTATGGCTACACCTTC. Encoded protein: CASSRGGDYGYTF.

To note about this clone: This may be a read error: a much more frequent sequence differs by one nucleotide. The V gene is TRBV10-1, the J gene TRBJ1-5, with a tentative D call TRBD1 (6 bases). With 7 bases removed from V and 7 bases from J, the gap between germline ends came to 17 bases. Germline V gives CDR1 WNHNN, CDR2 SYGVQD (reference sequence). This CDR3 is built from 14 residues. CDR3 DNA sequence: TGCGCCAGCATAGCCAACAGGGAGATGCAGCCCCAGCATTTT. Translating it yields CASIANREMQPQHF.

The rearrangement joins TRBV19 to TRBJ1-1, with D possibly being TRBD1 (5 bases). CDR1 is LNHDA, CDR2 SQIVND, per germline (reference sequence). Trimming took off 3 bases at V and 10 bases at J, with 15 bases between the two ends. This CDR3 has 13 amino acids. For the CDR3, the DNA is TGTGCCAGTAGTATGGGGGAGGCAGGGAGAGCTTTCTTT. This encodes CASSMGEAGRAFF.

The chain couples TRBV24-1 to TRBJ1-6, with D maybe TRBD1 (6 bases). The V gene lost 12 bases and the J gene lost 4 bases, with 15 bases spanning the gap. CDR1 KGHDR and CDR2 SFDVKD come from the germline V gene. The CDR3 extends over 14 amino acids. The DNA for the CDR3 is TGTGCCTCCAAAAAAGGACAGTATAATTCACCCCTCCACTTT. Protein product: CASKKGQYNSPLHF.

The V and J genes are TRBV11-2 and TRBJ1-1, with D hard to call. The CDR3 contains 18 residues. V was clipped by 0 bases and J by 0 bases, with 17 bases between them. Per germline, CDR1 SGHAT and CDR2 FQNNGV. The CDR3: CASSLERIGAPMNTEAFF. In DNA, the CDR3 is TGTGCCAGCAGCTTAGAGAGGATAGGCGCTCCCATGAACACTGAAGCTTTCTTT. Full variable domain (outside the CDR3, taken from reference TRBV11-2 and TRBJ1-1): EAGVAQSPRYKIIEKRQSVAFWCNPISGHATLYWYQQILGQGPKLLIQFQNNGVVDDSQLPKDRFSAERLKGVDSTLKIQPAKLEDSAVYLCASSLERIGAPMNTEAFFGQGTRLTVV.

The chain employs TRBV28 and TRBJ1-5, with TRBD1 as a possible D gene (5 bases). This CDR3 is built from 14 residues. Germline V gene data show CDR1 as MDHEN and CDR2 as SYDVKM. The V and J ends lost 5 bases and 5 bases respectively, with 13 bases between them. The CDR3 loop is CASSPVGGYQPQHF. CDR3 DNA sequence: TGTGCCAGCAGTCCGGTTGGGGGGTATCAGCCCCAGCATTTT.

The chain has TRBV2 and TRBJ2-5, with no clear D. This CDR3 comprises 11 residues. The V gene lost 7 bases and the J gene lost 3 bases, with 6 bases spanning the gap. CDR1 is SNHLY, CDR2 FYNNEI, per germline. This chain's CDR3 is CASTLEETQYF. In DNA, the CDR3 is TGTGCCAGCACACTCGAAGAGACCCAGTACTTC. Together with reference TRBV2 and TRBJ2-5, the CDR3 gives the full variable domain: EPEVTQTPSHQVTQMGQEVILRCVPISNHLYFYWYRQILGQKVEFLVSFYNNEISEKSEIFDDQFSVERPDGSNFTLKIRSTKLEDSAMYFCASTLEETQYFGPGTRLLVL.

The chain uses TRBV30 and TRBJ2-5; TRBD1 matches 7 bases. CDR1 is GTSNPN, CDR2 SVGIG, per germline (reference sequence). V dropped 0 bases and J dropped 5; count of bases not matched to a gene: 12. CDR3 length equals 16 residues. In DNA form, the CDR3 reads TGTGCCTGGAGTGTAGGTCTTCAGGGGGAACCCGAGACCCAGTACTTC. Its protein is CAWSVGLQGEPETQYF.

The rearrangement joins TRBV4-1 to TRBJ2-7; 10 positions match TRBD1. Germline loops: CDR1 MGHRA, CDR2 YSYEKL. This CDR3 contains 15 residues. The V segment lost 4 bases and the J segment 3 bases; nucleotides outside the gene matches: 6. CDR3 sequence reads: CASSRGQGGVYEQYF. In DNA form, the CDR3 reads TGCGCCAGCAGCCGCGGACAGGGGGGGGTCTACGAGCAGTACTTC.

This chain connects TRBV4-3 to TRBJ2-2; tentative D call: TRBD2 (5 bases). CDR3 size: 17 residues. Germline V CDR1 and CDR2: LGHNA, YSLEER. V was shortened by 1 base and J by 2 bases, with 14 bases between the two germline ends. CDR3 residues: CASSQGLWALNTGELFF. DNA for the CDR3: TGCGCCAGCAGCCAAGGACTATGGGCTCTTAACACCGGGGAGCTGTTTTTT.

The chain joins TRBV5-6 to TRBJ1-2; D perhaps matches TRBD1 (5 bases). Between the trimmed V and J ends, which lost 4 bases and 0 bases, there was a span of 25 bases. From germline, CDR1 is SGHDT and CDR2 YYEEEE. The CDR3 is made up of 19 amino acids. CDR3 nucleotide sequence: TGTGCCAGCAGCCCTTGGTACGCGACAGAAATCTTAGCTAACTATGGCTACACCTTC. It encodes CASSPWYATEILANYGYTF.

CDR3 loop: CATSDHPGTKRGEQFF. The CDR3, as DNA: TGTGCCACCAGTGACCACCCCGGGACAAAAAGAGGTGAGCAGTTCTTC. The rearrangement joins TRBV24-1 to TRBJ2-1; possibly TRBD1 for D (6 bases). Trimming removed 4 bases at V and 9 bases at J, with 21 bases between. Germline V gene lookup returns CDR1 KGHDR and CDR2 SFDVKD. The CDR3 covers 16 residues.

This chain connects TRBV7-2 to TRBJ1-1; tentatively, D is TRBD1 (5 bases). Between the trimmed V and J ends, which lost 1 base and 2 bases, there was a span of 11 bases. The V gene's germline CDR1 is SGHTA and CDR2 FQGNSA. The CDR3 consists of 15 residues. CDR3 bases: TGTGCCAGCAGCTTAGTGGCTGGACAAAACACTGAAGCTTTCTTT. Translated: CASSLVAGQNTEAFF.

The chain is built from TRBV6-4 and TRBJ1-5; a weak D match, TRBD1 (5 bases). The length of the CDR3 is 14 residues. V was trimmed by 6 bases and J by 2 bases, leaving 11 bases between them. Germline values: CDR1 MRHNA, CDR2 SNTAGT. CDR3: CASSRVSRNQPQHF. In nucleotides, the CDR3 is TGTGCCAGCAGCAGGGTCTCCCGCAATCAGCCCCAGCATTTT.

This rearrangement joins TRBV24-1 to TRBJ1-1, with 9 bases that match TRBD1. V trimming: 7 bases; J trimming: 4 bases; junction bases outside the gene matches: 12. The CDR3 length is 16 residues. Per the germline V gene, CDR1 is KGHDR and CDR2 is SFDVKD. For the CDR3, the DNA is TGTGCCACCAGAGCCGGGACAGGGTCCCTTGGCACTGAAGCTTTCTTT. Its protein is CATRAGTGSLGTEAFF.

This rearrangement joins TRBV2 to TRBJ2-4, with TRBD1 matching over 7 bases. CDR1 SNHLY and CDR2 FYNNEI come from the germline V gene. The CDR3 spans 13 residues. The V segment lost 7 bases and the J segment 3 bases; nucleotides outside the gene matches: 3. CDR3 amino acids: CASTGQIKNIQYF. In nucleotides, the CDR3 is TGTGCCAGCACGGGACAGATCAAAAACATTCAGTACTTC.

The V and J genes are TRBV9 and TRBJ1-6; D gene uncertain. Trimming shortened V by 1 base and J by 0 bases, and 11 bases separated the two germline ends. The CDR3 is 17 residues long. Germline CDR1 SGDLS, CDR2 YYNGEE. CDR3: CASSVTAQDSYNSPLHF. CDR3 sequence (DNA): TGTGCCAGCAGCGTAACAGCCCAAGACTCCTATAATTCACCCCTCCACTTT.

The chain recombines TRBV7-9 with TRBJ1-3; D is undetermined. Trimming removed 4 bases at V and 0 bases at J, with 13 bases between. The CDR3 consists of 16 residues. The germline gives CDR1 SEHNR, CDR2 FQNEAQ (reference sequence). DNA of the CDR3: TGTGCCAGCAGCTACCTTGTTGGGCTCTCTGGAAACACCATATATTTT. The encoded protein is CASSYLVGLSGNTIYF.

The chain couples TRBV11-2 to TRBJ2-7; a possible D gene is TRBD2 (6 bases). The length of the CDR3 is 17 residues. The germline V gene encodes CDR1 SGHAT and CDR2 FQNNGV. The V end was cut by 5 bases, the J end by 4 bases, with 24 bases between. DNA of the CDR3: TGTGCCAGCAGCCAACTGGGACTTTCTCGACCCAAATACGAGCAGTACTTC. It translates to CASSQLGLSRPKYEQYF.

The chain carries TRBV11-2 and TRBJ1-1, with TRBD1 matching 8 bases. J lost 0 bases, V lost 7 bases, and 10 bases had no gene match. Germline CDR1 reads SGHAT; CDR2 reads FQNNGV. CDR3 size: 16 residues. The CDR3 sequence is CASTTRTGHLNTEAFF. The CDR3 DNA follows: TGTGCCAGCACGACGAGGACAGGGCATTTGAACACTGAAGCTTTCTTT.

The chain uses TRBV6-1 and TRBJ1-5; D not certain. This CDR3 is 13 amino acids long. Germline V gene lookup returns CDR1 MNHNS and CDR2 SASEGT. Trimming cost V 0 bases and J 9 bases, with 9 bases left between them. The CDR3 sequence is CASSEASGLPQHF. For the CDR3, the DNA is TGTGCCAGCAGTGAAGCGTCTGGGCTGCCCCAGCATTTT.

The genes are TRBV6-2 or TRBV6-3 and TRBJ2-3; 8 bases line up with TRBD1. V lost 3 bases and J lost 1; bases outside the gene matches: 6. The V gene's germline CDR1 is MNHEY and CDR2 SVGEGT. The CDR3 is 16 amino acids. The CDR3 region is CASSYPDRDGTDTQYF. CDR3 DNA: TGTGCCAGCAGTTATCCGGACAGGGACGGCACAGATACGCAGTATTTT.

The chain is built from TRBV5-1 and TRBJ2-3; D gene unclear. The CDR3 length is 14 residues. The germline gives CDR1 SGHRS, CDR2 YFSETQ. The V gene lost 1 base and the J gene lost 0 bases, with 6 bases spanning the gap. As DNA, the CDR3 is TGCGCCAGCAGCTTGTACGGGAGCACAGATACGCAGTATTTT. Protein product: CASSLYGSTDTQYF.

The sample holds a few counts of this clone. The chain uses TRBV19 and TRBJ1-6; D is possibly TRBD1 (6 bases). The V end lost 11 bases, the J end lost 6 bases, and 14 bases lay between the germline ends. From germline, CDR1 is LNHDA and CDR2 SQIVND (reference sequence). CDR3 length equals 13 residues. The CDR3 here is CASRGHPNSPLHF. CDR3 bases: TGTGCCTCCCGGGGACACCCTAATTCACCCCTCCACTTT.

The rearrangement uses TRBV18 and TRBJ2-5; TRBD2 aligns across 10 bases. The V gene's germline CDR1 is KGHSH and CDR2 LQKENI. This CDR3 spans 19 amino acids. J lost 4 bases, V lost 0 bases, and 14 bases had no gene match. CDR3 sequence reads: CASSPPNLPAGGPGETQYF. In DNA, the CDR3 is TGTGCCAGCTCACCACCAAATCTCCCAGCGGGGGGGCCGGGAGAGACCCAGTACTTC.

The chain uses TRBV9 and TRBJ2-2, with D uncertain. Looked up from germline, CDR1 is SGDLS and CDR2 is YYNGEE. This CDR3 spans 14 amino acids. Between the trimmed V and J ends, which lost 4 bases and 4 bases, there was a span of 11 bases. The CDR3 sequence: CASSTRFSTGELFF. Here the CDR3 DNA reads TGTGCCAGCAGCACCCGGTTCTCCACCGGGGAGCTGTTTTTT.

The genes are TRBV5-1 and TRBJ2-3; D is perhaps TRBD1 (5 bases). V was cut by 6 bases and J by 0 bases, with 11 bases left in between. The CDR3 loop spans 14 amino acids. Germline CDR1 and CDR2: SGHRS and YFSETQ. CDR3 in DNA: TGCGCCAGCACCCAGGGCCCCAGCACAGATACGCAGTATTTT. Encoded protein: CASTQGPSTDTQYF.

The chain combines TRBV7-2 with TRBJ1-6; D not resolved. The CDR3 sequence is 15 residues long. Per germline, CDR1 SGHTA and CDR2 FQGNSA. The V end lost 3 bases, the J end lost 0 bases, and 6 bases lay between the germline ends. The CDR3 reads CASSLSSSYNSPLHF. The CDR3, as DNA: TGTGCCAGCAGCTTGTCCAGCTCCTATAATTCACCCCTCCACTTT. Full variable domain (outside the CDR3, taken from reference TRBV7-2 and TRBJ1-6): GAGVSQSPSNKVTEKGKDVELRCDPISGHTALYWYRQSLGQGLEFLIYFQGNSAPDKSGLPSDRFSAERTGGSVSTLTIQRTQQEDSAVYLCASSLSSSYNSPLHFGNGTRLTVT.

The CDR3 region has the DNA TGTGCCATCAGTGAGTGGGCGGGCCAGGTCCACGAGCAGTACTTC. Its protein product is CAISEWAGQVHEQYF. This sequence joins TRBV10-3 and TRBJ2-7; the D gene is possibly TRBD2 (5 bases). CDR1 ENHRY and CDR2 SYGVKD come from the germline V gene. Trimming took off 1 base at V and 5 bases at J, with 15 bases between the two ends. CDR3 length: 15 amino acids.